The following is a TCR beta chain sequence with its context. Its specific antigen is unknown. Qualities for individual bases were not recorded, and no much larger clone is one base off. The sequencing machine was an Illumina MiSeq. Multiplex PCR with BIOMED2 TRB-A/B primer pools was used to amplify the TRB rearrangements. Illumina-compatible adapters and 7-nucleotide sample barcodes were attached to the amplicons in two consecutive PCRs. Phusion HS II polymerase was used for all library PCRs. Amplicons were purified from gel with the NucleoSpin Gel and PCR Clean-up kit, quantified on Qubit, and pooled at about 3.7 nM. Amplicon pool quality was checked on an Agilent 2100 Bioanalyzer before Illumina next-generation sequencing. As for how the authors treated the data: Annotation of TRB rearrangements was done in MiXCR 3.0.8 with the default MiXCR reference library. Sequences with fewer than 2 reads and non-productive reads were filtered out, and every unique CDR3 nucleotide sequence was treated as a single clone. Clonality, diversity, richness and V-J gene usage were calculated in R 3.5.1. TCR clustering by CDR3 similarity used GLIPH2, with generation probabilities calculated by OLGA. Only GLIPH2 clusters containing at least four unique TCR clonotypes present in at least three individuals were kept. The public reads were run again by TCRdb, first through fastp at Q25 and then through MiXCR, and only productive beta chains were kept. Each entry merges the rows of one CDR3 protein and shows their most common DNA and genes. The V and J calls were determined by TCRdb, not by the authors. The table for this sample lists fewer than 20,000 distinct CDR3 sequences; 35% to 40% of them were counted only once. Approximately 15% of the sample belongs to the ten largest clones.

The entry originates in a study of T and B cells in COVID-19 patients (dated by TCRdb to 2020 to 2021). For the wider study: In this study, adaptive immunity was profiled in COVID-19 patients who either had active infection or had recovered, using TRB and IGH repertoire sequencing of peripheral blood. A median age of roughly 35 years was recorded in the recovered cohort versus roughly 72 years in the active-infection cohort. In the active-infection cohort, about 55% of the 20 patients were critically ill and required mechanical ventilation or ECMO. For the repertoire analyses, the comparison was an age-matched reference group of about 36 healthy donors who were negative for COVID-19 antibodies. A recovered cohort comprised some 18 patients contributing fewer than 25 samples, mostly after mild to moderate COVID-19 managed as outpatients. Because samples were available both during active disease and after recovery, a couple of patients were counted in both the recovered and the active cohorts. Of the 20 to 25 patients in the active-infection cohort, about 18 had comorbidities associated with unfavorable COVID-19 outcome. As many as 9 follow-up blood samples were taken per patient, and some of the samples covered different disease stages within the same individual. Over 7.5 million TCR sequences were analysed in a TCR and BCR sequence repository that covered about 40 patients and about 69 time points. Beyond this particular receptor, the publication reports: Prospective validation of the reported TCR clusters was stated to be required before clinical use. The cohort was judged too small for assessing how HLA contributes to COVID-19 susceptibility or severity. Specific T cell subsets (CD4+/Treg/CD8+) and sorted SARS-CoV-2-responsive or tetramer+ T cells had not yet been sequenced, and these experiments were ongoing. The recovered cohort had roughly 2,100 exclusive TCR clusters, including some 31 low-pGen clusters. Blood samples obtained from mildly ill patients during symptoms, as well as early samples obtained from severe cases, were available only in scarce numbers. In patients with COVID-19, the usage of TRBV/TRBJ genes was reported to be strongly skewed. In active COVID-19, TRB repertoires were highly clonal, while at recovery, diversity and richness increased above the levels seen in healthy donors.

TRB repertoires were amplified from roughly 230-500 ng of genomic DNA extracted from blood. Taken from the germline V gene, the CDR1 and CDR2 loops are SGHAT and FQNNGV. Trimming accounts for 6 bases at V and 9 bases at J, while the number of junction bases matched to no gene is 4. The CDR3 sequence holds 13 residues, the cysteine and phenylalanine included. The retained sequence is limited to the CDR3, 39 bases, with the frame set at the first base. Sequenced sample: blood. The rearrangement joined TRBV11-2 to TRBJ1-4; TRBD1 agrees with 10 junctional bases. The clonotype was recovered from a human donor with active COVID-19. Here the CDR3 is given as CASSRDRGQKLFF. The nucleotide sequence reads as follows: TGTGCCAGCAGTCGGGACAGGGGTCAAAAACTGTTTTTT.